Included here is one TCR beta chain sequence, with context. The CDR3 length is 15 residues. Germline V gene sequence: CDR1 SEHNR, CDR2 FQNEAQ (reference sequence). The V and J ends lost 4 bases and 5 bases respectively, with 15 bases between them. This sample was included in a study of cytotoxic CD8 clonotypes in ibrutinib-treated CLL. Overall study context: Samples had a mean of approximately 260,000 productive templates and more than 85,000 productive rearrangements.

With cryopreserved PBMCs as the source, 2 to 2.5 micrograms of genomic DNA went to TCR beta libraries. Sequenced by immunoSEQ multiplex PCR; TCRdb stores in-frame clones only, minus some. This table holds about 13,000 clones, around 67% found once. The V and J genes are TRBV7-9 and TRBJ2-1, with D possibly called TRBD1 or TRBD2 (5 bases each). The sequencing used PBMCs, collected before ibrutinib treatment. The sequence was obtained from a human donor with chronic lymphocytic leukemia. The CDR3 sequence is CASSSPGTGNNEQFF. The DNA of the CDR3 is TGTGCCAGCAGCTCCCCCGGGACCGGTAACAATGAGCAGTTCTTC.